This T cell receptor (beta chain) came from a study of T cell responses to AZD1222 COVID-19 vaccine. Method: immunoSEQ multiplex PCR; TCRdb's copy keeps in-frame clones and lacks some. This sample has nearly 35,000 clones, with about four fifths found just once. This clone was counted between two and nine times. The starting material was peripheral blood, obtained 28 days after the second AZD1222 dose. The sequence came from an adult who received the AZD1222 COVID-19 vaccine.

The CDR3 DNA reads TGTGCCACCAGTGATCCCGGACAGCCTATAATCAATGAGCAGTTCTTC. Its protein product is CATSDPGQPIINEQFF. V and J are TRBV24-1 and TRBJ2-1; the D gene is possibly TRBD1 (6 bases). The CDR3 covers 16 residues. In germline, CDR1 is KGHDR, CDR2 SFDVKD. Trimming removed 3 bases from V and 6 bases from J, with 17 bases in between.